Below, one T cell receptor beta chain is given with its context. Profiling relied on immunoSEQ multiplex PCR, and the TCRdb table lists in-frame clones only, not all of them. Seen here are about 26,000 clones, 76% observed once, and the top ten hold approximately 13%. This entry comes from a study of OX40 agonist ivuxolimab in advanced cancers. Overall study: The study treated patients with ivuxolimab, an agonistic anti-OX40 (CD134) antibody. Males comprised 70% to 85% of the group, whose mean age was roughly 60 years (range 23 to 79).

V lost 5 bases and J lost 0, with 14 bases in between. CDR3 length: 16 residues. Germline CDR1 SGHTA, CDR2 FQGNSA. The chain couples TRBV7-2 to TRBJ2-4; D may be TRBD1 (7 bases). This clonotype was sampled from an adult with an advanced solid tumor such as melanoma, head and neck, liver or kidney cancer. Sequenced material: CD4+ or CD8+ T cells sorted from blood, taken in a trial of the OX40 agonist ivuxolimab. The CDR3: CASSPRDRVAKNIQYF. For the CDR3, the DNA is TGTGCCAGCAGCCCGCGGGACAGAGTAGCCAAAAACATTCAGTACTTC. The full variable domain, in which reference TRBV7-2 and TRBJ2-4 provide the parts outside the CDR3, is GAGVSQSPSNKVTEKGKDVELRCDPISGHTALYWYRQSLGQGLEFLIYFQGNSAPDKSGLPSDRFSAERTGGSVSTLTIQRTQQEDSAVYLCASSPRDRVAKNIQYFGAGTRLSVL.